The rows below give T cell receptor beta chains drawn from one sample of a study of untreated major depressive disorder. TCRdb keeps only in-frame clones here, not all; method: immunoSEQ multiplex PCR. The sample consists of 17,000 or so clones, 92% of them appearing once. Sequencing was performed on CD4+ T cells from PBMCs. The source is a woman in her thirties or forties with major depressive disorder. Both conserved end residues are part of each CDR3. Expanded clones are given a class, and other clones once, few, many or no size at all.

>TRBV6-6|TRBJ1-1|once
CASSSPAGMNTEAFF
>TRBV9|TRBJ1-2|few
CASSAGQVYGYTF
>TRBV7-9|TRBJ1-5|-
CASSRTPTGDNNQPQHF
>TRBV6-5|TRBJ1-5|-
CASSTMGLGQPQHF
>TRBV5-4|TRBJ2-7|-
CASSSFGGNEQYF
>TRBV7-8|TRBJ1-5|-
CASSLGRQIRNQPQHF
>TRBV30|TRBJ1-2|-
CAWSVGQWGVYGYTF
>TRBV5-1|TRBJ1-1|-
CASFLEVMGTEAFF
>TRBV18|TRBJ1-2|-
CASSPPGRGQDYGYTF
>TRBV20-1|TRBJ2-7|-
CSARGSLGQYF
>TRBV6-5|TRBJ2-7|-
CASSYEGGEQYF
>TRBV6-1|TRBJ1-5|-
CASNGQPNQPQHF
>TRBV29-1|TRBJ2-5|-
CSVVPGLAGRLVWSGTQYF
>TRBV7-9|TRBJ1-1|-
CASSDDRGAEAFF
>TRBV19|TRBJ1-2|-
CASAEGVGNYGYTF
>TRBV6-1|TRBJ2-7|-
CASREDRPPNYEQYF
>TRBV20-1|TRBJ1-2|-
CSAYNPQRYTF
>TRBV25-1|TRBJ1-2|-
CASSELQAGVYGYTF
>TRBV23-1|TRBJ2-4|once
CASSQPLEKDRGQGIQYF
>TRBV23-1|TRBJ2-3|-
CASRTGARVGDTQYF
>TRBV5-1|TRBJ2-3|once
CASSPRTSDRDTQYF
>TRBV5-1|TRBJ1-1|once
CASSAAYRAIGNTEAFF
>TRBV5-6|TRBJ2-5|-
CASSRQGQETQYF
>TRBV27|TRBJ2-1|-
CASSFLDSRGEQFF
>TRBV4-3|TRBJ2-2|-
CASSQELSSTDTGELFF
>TRBV10-2|TRBJ1-1|-
CASSPGNTEAFF
>TRBV5-4|TRBJ1-2|-
CASRQTSGGSYGYTF
>TRBV19|TRBJ1-4|-
CASSIDPGEKLFF
>TRBV5-1|TRBJ2-2|-
CASSLIWQTGGSGELFF
>TRBV7-3|TRBJ2-3|-
CASSPRPGGGGTDTQYF
>TRBV5-6|TRBJ2-7|-
CASSLLDRGVSYEQYF
>TRBV9|TRBJ1-2|-
CASSVSPEGGYGYTF